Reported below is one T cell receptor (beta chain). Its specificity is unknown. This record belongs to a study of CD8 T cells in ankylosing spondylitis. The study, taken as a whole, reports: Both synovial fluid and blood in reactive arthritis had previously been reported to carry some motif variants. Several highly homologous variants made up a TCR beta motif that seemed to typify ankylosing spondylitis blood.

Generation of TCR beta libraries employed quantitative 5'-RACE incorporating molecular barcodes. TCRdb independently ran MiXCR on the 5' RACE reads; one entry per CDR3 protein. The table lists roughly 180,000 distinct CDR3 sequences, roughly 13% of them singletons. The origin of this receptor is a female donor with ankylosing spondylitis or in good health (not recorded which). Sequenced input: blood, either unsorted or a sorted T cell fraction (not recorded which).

Written as DNA, the CDR3 is TGTGCCAGCAGCTTCGGAACTAGAGGGGAAAACGAGCAGTACTTC. This gives the protein CASSFGTRGENEQYF. The V call is TRBV7-2, the J call TRBJ2-7; D tentatively reads TRBD1 or TRBD2 (5 bases each). The CDR3 spans 15 residues. Per germline, CDR1 SGHTA and CDR2 FQGNSA. The ends were cut back, 3 bases at V and 5 bases at J, with 17 bases in the middle.